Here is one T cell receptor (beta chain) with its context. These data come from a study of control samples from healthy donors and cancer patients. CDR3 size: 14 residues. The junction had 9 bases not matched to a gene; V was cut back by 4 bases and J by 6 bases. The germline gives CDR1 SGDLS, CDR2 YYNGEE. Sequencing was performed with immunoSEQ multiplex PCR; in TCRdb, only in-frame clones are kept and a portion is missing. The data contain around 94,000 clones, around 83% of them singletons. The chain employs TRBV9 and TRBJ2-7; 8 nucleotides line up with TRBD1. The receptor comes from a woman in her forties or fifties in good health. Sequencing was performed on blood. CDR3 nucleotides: TGTGCCAGCAGCCCGTTAGACAGGGGAGTCGAGCAGTACTTC. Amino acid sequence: CASSPLDRGVEQYF.